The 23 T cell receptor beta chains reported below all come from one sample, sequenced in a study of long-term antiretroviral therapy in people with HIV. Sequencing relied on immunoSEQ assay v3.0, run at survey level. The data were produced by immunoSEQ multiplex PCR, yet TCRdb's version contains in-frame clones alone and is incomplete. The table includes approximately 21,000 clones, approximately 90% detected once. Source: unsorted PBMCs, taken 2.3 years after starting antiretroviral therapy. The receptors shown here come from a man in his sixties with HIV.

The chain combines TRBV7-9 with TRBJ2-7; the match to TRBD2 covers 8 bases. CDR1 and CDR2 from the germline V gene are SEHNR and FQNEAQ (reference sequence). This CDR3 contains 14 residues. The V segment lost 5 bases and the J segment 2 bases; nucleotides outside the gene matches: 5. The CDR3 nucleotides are TGTGCCAGCAGCGAGCCGACTAGCGCCTACGAGCAGTACTTC. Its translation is CASSEPTSAYEQYF. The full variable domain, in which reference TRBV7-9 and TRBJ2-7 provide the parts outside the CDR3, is DTGVSQNPRHKITKRGQNVTFRCDPISEHNRLYWYRQTLGQGPEFLTYFQNEAQLEKSRLLSDRFSAERPKGSFSTLEIQRTEQGDSAMYLCASSEPTSAYEQYFGPGTRLTVT.

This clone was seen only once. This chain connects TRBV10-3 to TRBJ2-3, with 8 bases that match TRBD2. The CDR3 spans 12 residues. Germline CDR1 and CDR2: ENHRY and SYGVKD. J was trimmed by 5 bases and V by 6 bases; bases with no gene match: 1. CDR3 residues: CAIRGLGDTQYF. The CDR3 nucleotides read TGTGCCATCAGGGGACTAGGAGATACGCAGTATTTT.

The CDR3 spells CASSSPGRSSGANVLTF. The DNA of the CDR3 is TGTGCCAGCAGCTCCCCGGGACGATCCTCTGGGGCCAACGTCCTGACTTTC. The chain recombines TRBV5-4 with TRBJ2-6; D tentatively reads TRBD1 or TRBD2 (5 bases each). Trimming took off 3 bases at V and 0 bases at J, with 13 bases between the two ends. Germline assignment: CDR1 SGHNT and CDR2 YYREEE (reference sequence). This CDR3 is 17 amino acids long.

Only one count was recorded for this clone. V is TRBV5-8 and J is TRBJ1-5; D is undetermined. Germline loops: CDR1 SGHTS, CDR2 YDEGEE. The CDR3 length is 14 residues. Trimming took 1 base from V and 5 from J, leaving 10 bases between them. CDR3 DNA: TGTGCCAGCAGCTTGAGGGTAGGTCATCAGCCCCAGCATTTT. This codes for CASSLRVGHQPQHF.

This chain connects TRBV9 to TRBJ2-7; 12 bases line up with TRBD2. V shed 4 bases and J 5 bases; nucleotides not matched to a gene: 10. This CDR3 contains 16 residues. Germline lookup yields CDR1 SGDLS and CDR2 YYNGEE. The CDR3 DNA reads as TGTGCCAGCAGCCCCGGACTAGCGGGAACGGTTGACGAGCAGTACTTC. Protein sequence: CASSPGLAGTVDEQYF.

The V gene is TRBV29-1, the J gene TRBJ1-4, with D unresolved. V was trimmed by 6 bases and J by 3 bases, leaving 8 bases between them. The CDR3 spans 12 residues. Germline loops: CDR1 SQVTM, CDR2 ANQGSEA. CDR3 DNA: TGCAGCGTCCGAGGAGCTAATGAAAAACTGTTTTTT. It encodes CSVRGANEKLFF.

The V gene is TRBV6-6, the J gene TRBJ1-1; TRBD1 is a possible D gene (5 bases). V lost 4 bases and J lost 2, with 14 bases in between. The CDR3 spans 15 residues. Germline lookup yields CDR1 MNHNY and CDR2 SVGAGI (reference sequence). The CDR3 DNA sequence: TGTGCCAGCAGTTCTGGCCAGGGCCATAACACTGAAGCTTTCTTT. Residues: CASSSGQGHNTEAFF.

The CDR3 region is CASRYREASYGYTF. The CDR3 DNA reads as TGTGCCAGCAGGTATCGGGAGGCCTCATATGGCTACACCTTC. The V call is TRBV28, the J call TRBJ1-2, with no clear D. The CDR3 covers 14 residues. The germline V gene has CDR1 MDHEN and CDR2 SYDVKM. The ends were cut back, 6 bases at V and 5 bases at J, with 16 bases in the middle.

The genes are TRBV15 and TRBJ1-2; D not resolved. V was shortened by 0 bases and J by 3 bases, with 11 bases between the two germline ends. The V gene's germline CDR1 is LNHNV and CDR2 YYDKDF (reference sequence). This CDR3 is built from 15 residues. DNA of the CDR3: TGTGCCACCAGCAGAGATCGAGCCAACGACTATGGCTACACCTTC. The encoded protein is CATSRDRANDYGYTF.

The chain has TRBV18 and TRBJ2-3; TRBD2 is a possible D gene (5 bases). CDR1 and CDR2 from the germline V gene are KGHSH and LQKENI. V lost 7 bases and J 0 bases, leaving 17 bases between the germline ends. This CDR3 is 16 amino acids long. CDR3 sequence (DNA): TGTGCCAGCTATAACCGGGAAGGATCTAGCACAGATACGCAGTATTTT. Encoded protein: CASYNREGSSTDTQYF.

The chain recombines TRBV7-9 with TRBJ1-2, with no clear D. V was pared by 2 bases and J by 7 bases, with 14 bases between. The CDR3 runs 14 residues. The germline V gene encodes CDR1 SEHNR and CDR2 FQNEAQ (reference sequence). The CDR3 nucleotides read TGTGCCAGCAGCTTATCTCGGAACTTCTTTGGCTACACCTTC. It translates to CASSLSRNFFGYTF. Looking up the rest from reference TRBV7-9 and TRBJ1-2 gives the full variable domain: DTGVSQNPRHKITKRGQNVTFRCDPISEHNRLYWYRQTLGQGPEFLTYFQNEAQLEKSRLLSDRFSAERPKGSFSTLEIQRTEQGDSAMYLCASSLSRNFFGYTFGSGTRLTVV.

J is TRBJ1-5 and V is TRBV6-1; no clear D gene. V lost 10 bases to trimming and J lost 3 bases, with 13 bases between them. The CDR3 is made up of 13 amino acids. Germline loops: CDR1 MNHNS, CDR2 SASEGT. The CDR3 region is CAIEENYNQPQHF. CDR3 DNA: TGTGCCATAGAAGAGAACTACAATCAGCCCCAGCATTTT.

For the CDR3, the DNA is TGTGCCAGCAGCCAAGTGGTGGGGGCAGGGCTCCTCTACGAGCAGTACTTC. Translation: CASSQVVGAGLLYEQYF. The gene calls are TRBV4-2 and TRBJ2-7, with a tentative D call TRBD1 (6 bases). Between the trimmed V and J ends, which lost 1 base and 3 bases, there was a span of 19 bases. The CDR3 runs 17 residues. The V gene's germline CDR1 is LGHNA and CDR2 YNFKEQ.

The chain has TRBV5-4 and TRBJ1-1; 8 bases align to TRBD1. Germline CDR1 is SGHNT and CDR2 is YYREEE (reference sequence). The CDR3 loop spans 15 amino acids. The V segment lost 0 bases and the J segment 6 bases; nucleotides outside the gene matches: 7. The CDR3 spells CASSLEGTGVAEAFF. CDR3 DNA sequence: TGTGCCAGCAGCTTGGAGGGGACAGGCGTGGCTGAAGCTTTCTTT.

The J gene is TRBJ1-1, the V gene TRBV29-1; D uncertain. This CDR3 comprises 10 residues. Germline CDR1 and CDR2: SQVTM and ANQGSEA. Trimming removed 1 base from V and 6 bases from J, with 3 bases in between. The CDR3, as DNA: TGCAGCGTTGAAGGGGCTGAAGCTTTCTTT. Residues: CSVEGAEAFF. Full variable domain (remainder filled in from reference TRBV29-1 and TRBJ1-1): SAVISQKPSRDICQRGTSLTIQCQVDSQVTMMFWYRQQPGQSLTLIATANQGSEATYESGFVIDKFPISRPNLTFSTLTVSNMSPEDSSIYLCSVEGAEAFFGQGTRLTVV.

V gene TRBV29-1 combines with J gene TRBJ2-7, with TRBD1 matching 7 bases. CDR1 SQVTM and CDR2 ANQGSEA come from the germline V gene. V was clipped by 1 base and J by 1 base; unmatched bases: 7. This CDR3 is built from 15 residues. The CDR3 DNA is TGCAGCGTTGAAGGACTCGGACAGGCGTCCTACGAGCAGTACTTC. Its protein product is CSVEGLGQASYEQYF.

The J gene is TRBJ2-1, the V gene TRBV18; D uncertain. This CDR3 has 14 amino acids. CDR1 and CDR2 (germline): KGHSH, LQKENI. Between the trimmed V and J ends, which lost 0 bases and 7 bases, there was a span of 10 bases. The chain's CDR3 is CASSPPSGRNEQFF. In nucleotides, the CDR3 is TGTGCCAGCTCACCACCCTCGGGTAGGAATGAGCAGTTCTTC. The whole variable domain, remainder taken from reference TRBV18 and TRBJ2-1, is NAGVMQNPRHLVRRRGQEARLRCSPMKGHSHVYWYRQLPEEGLKFMVYLQKENIIDESGMPKERFSAEFPKEGPSILRIQQVVRGDSAAYFCASSPPSGRNEQFFGPGTRLTVL.

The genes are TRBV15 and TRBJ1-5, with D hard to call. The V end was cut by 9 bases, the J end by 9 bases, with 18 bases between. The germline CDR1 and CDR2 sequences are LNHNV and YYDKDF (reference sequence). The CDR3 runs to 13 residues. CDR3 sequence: CATRTDSGWPQHF. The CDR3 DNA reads TGTGCCACTCGGACCGACTCAGGTTGGCCCCAGCATTTT.

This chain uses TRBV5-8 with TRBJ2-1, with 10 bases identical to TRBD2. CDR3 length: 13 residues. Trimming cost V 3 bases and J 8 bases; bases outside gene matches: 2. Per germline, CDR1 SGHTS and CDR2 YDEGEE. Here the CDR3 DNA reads TGTGCCAGCAGCTCTAGCGGGAGTTATGAGCAGTTCTTC. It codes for CASSSSGSYEQFF.

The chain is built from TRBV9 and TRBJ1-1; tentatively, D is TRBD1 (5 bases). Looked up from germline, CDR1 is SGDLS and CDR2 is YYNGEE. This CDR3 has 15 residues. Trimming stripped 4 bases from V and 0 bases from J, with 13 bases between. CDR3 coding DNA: TGTGCCAGCAGCCCCCAGCAGGGCGTGAACACTGAAGCTTTCTTT. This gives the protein CASSPQQGVNTEAFF.

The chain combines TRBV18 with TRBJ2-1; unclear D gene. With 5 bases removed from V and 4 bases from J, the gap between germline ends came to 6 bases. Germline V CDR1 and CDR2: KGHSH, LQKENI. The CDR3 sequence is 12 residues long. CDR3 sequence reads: CASSSEYNEQFF. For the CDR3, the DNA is TGTGCCAGCTCATCCGAATACAATGAGCAGTTCTTC. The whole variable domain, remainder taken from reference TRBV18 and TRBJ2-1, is NAGVMQNPRHLVRRRGQEARLRCSPMKGHSHVYWYRQLPEEGLKFMVYLQKENIIDESGMPKERFSAEFPKEGPSILRIQQVVRGDSAAYFCASSSEYNEQFFGPGTRLTVL.

The CDR3 here is CASSTQGNEQYF. The CDR3 region has the DNA TGCGCCAGCAGCACACAGGGGAACGAGCAGTACTTC. This chain joins TRBV5-1 and TRBJ2-7; 7 bases align to TRBD1. Germline V gene data show CDR1 as SGHRS and CDR2 as YFSETQ. Trimming at V came to 4 bases and at J to 5 bases, leaving 3 bases not matched to a gene. CDR3 size: 12 residues.

CDR3: CASSIVWGSDTEAFF. In nucleotides, the CDR3 is TGCGCCAGCAGCATAGTTTGGGGGTCCGACACTGAAGCTTTCTTT. The J gene is TRBJ1-1, the V gene TRBV5-1; weak D call: TRBD1 (5 bases). Germline V gene data show CDR1 as SGHRS and CDR2 as YFSETQ. V was trimmed by 4 bases and J by 3 bases, leaving 16 bases between them. The CDR3 runs to 15 residues.